The rows below give T cell receptor beta chains drawn from one sample of a study of cytomegalovirus exposure and HLA in healthy donors. Repertoires were generated with immunoSEQ multiplex PCR, while TCRdb's copy carries only in-frame clones and drops some. The sample has about 160,000 clones. The source material was PBMCs. These receptors came from a man aged 25-45 years in good health and CMV-seronegative. Both conserved end residues are part of each CDR3.

TRBV7-9	TRBJ2-5	CASSDGLAGGETQYF
TRBV5-1	TRBJ2-7	CASSFSGQDYEQYF
TRBV6-4	TRBJ2-1	CASSAGTSTGEQFF
TRBV29-1	TRBJ2-3	CSVDPHAGRTDTQYF
TRBV18	TRBJ1-3	CASSPLGQTSLGNTIYF
TRBV27	TRBJ1-5	CASSPRTVNSNQPQHF
TRBV5-6	TRBJ1-4	CASSFGGGREKLFF
TRBV6-5	TRBJ2-1	CASSYGLVNEQFF
TRBV6-1	TRBJ2-7	CATGEGIYEQYF
TRBV7-9	TRBJ1-1	CASSPRNWEPSEAFF
TRBV5-6	TRBJ2-7	CASSLGPSGTEQYF
TRBV2	TRBJ2-7	CASSGMMGLAGGSSYEQYF
TRBV9	TRBJ1-1	CASSAPGPRGFTEAFF
TRBV27	TRBJ1-5	CASRRGYSNQPQHF
TRBV6-6	TRBJ2-1	CASSYPDYSYNEQFF
TRBV9	TRBJ1-2	CASSVEQNYGYTF
TRBV9	TRBJ2-7	CASSVTGISYEQYF